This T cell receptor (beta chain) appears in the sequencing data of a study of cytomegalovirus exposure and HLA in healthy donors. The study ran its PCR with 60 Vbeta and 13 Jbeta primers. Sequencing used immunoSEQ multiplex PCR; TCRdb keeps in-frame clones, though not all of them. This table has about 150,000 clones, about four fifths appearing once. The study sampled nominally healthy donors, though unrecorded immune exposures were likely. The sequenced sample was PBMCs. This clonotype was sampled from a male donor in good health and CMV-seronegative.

This CDR3 is CASSDLRQANTGELFF. CDR3 coding DNA: TGTGCCAGCAGCGATTTGAGACAGGCGAACACCGGGGAGCTGTTTTTT. This chain links TRBV9 with TRBJ2-2; D is perhaps TRBD1 (6 bases). The CDR3 sequence is 16 residues long. Trimming left V 3 bases short and J 0 bases short, with 12 bases between. Germline CDR1 is SGDLS and CDR2 is YYNGEE.